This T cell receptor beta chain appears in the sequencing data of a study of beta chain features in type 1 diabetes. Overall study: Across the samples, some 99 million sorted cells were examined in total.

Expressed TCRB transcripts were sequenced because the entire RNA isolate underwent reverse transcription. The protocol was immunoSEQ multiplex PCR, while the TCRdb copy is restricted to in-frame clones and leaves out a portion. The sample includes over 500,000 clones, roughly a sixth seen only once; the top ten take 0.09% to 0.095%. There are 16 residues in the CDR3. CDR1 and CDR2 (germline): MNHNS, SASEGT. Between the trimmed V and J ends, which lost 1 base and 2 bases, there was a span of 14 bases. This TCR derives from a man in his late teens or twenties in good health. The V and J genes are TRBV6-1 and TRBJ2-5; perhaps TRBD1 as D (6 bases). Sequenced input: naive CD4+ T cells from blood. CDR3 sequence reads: CASSEVYRVGQETQYF. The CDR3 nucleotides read TGTGCCAGCAGTGAAGTGTACAGGGTGGGTCAAGAGACCCAGTACTTC.